This entry lists 16 T cell receptor beta chains sequenced from one sample in a study of metastatic and nonmetastatic thyroid tumors (dated by TCRdb to 2018 to 2020). None of the patients had been given any treatment before thyroid surgery. Library prep was done by PCR. Sequencing instrument: Illumina HiSeq 4000. TCRdb itself trimmed the public reads at Q25 with fastp, ran MiXCR and retained productive beta chains. Within this sample are around 38,000 clones, with roughly a quarter of them counted one time only. The biggest ten clones account for roughly 9.1% of the sample. The sample was blood. The origin of the receptors is a female donor with papillary thyroid cancer or a benign thyroid nodule (not recorded which). Some clones in this sample may be carry-over from other donors' samples.

This clone was observed many times. The J gene is TRBJ1-3, the V gene TRBV7-9; D unclear. CDR3 size: 16 residues. V was clipped by 0 bases and J by 3 bases, with 12 bases between them. Germline V gives CDR1 SEHNR, CDR2 FQNEAQ (reference sequence). The CDR3 sequence is CASSLARGSYGNTIYF. The CDR3 DNA sequence: TGTGCCAGCAGCTTAGCACGGGGTTCTTATGGAAACACCATATATTTT.

The rearrangement joins TRBV5-1 to TRBJ1-1; TRBD1 is a possible D gene (6 bases). The CDR3 length is 16 residues. Germline CDR1 is SGHRS and CDR2 is YFSETQ. With 4 bases removed from V and 0 bases from J, the gap between germline ends came to 16 bases. The CDR3 DNA is TGCGCCAGCAGCAAAAGGACAGCCAGCCTGAACACTGAAGCTTTCTTT. It codes for CASSKRTASLNTEAFF.

This clone was detected many times. V usage is TRBV9 and J usage is TRBJ2-1; a weak D match, TRBD1 (6 bases). The V end was cut by 0 bases, the J end by 5 bases, with 9 bases between. The CDR3 is made up of 14 amino acids. Germline V lookup: CDR1 SGDLS, CDR2 YYNGEE. The chain's CDR3 is CASSVDRVDNEQFF. In nucleotides, the CDR3 is TGTGCCAGCAGCGTAGACAGGGTCGACAATGAGCAGTTCTTC.

This clone occurred many times. The J gene is TRBJ2-2, the V gene TRBV11-2, with 7 positions matching TRBD1. This CDR3 is 15 amino acids long. The germline V gene has CDR1 SGHAT and CDR2 FQNNGV. J gave up 0 bases and V 4 bases, and 2 bases lay outside the gene matches. This CDR3 is CASSSQGANTGELFF. DNA of the CDR3: TGTGCCAGCAGCTCTCAGGGGGCGAACACCGGGGAGCTGTTTTTT.

This clone occurred many times. The chain is built from TRBV3-1 and TRBJ2-6; 8 bases fit TRBD2. The CDR3 contains 20 residues. In germline, CDR1 is LGHDT, CDR2 YNNKEL (reference sequence). The ends lost 0 bases at V and 4 bases at J; junction bases unmatched: 14. CDR3 nucleotide sequence: TGTGCCAGCAGCCAAGAGACTCGAGACGGGAGGGATTTGGGGGCCAACGTCCTGACTTTC. Its translation is CASSQETRDGRDLGANVLTF.

Many counts were recorded for this clone. One end of the junction is discordant with germline, which a read error may explain. The gene calls are TRBV2 and TRBJ2-3; TRBD1 aligns across 9 bases. The CDR3 runs to 14 residues. CDR1 is SNHLY and CDR2 is FYNNEI in the germline V gene. CDR3 amino acids: CASSEALGQGRPRF. The CDR3 DNA reads TGTGCCAGCAGTGAAGCGTTAGGACAGGGGAGGCCCAGGTTT. The full variable domain, rest sourced from reference TRBV2 and TRBJ2-3, is EPEVTQTPSHQVTQMGQEVILRCVPISNHLYFYWYRQILGQKVEFLVSFYNNEISEKSEIFDDQFSVERPDGSNFTLKIRSTKLEDSAMYFCASSEALGQGRPRFGPGTRLTVL.

In nucleotides, the CDR3 is TGTGCCAGCACGGGTGAGCAGACCCAGTACTTC. It specifies CASTGEQTQYF. V gene TRBV2 combines with J gene TRBJ2-5; unclear D gene. The CDR3 covers 11 residues. Germline lookup yields CDR1 SNHLY and CDR2 FYNNEI. The ends were cut back, 7 bases at V and 6 bases at J, with 9 bases in the middle.

This clone appeared many times. An end of the junction differs from the germline gene, which may be a read error. This specimen includes other DNA sequences encoding the same CDR3. This rearrangement joins TRBV5-4 to TRBJ2-7; D ambiguous. This CDR3 has 13 amino acids. Germline V gene data show CDR1 as SGHNT and CDR2 as YYREEE (reference sequence). The CDR3 loop is CASSLDGTYEQYF. The CDR3 DNA reads TGTGCCAGCAGTTTGGACGGCACCTACGAGCAGTACTTC.

This clone was counted ten times or more. This chain links TRBV25-1 with TRBJ2-7; unclear D gene. Germline V gives CDR1 MGHDK, CDR2 SYGVNS. The CDR3 extends over 12 amino acids. The ends were cut back, 4 bases at V and 0 bases at J, with 4 bases in the middle. The CDR3 DNA is TGTGCCAGCAGTGTTAGCTCCTACGAGCAGTACTTC. Protein: CASSVSSYEQYF.

This clone was counted between two and nine times. The rearrangement uses TRBV6-1 and TRBJ1-2, with a possible D match to TRBD1 (5 bases). Germline V gene sequence: CDR1 MNHNS, CDR2 SASEGT. This CDR3 has 13 amino acids. The V end lost 10 bases, the J end lost 2 bases, and 14 bases lay between the germline ends. This CDR3 is CATRQIPNYGYTF. CDR3 coding DNA: TGTGCCACCAGACAGATCCCGAACTATGGCTACACCTTC.

This clone was seen at least ten times. The CDR3: CASSLVPPGLQETQYF. The CDR3 nucleotides are TGCGCCAGCAGCTTGGTACCGCCGGGACTCCAAGAGACCCAGTACTTC. V is TRBV5-1 and J is TRBJ2-5; D perhaps matches TRBD2 (6 bases). This CDR3 contains 16 residues. V was trimmed by 0 bases and J by 1 base, leaving 13 bases between them. Germline lookup yields CDR1 SGHRS and CDR2 YFSETQ.

The chain uses TRBV28 and TRBJ1-3, with D unresolved. Germline loops: CDR1 MDHEN, CDR2 SYDVKM. Trimming took 5 bases from V and 3 from J, leaving 11 bases between them. This CDR3 comprises 14 residues. CDR3 amino acids: CASSPLPRGNTIYF. CDR3 coding DNA: TGTGCCAGCAGTCCCCTCCCCCGTGGAAACACCATATATTTT.

Only a few counts were recorded for this clone. This chain joins TRBV7-2 and TRBJ2-2, with D perhaps matching TRBD1 (6 bases). This CDR3 spans 13 amino acids. Germline CDR1 reads SGHTA; CDR2 reads FQGNSA. V was clipped by 7 bases and J by 9 bases, with 15 bases between them. Here the CDR3 DNA reads TGTGCCAGCAAACCGACAGGTCCCTGGGAGCTGTTTTTT. Protein sequence: CASKPTGPWELFF. The full variable domain, its missing parts supplied by reference TRBV7-2 and TRBJ2-2, is GAGVSQSPSNKVTEKGKDVELRCDPISGHTALYWYRQSLGQGLEFLIYFQGNSAPDKSGLPSDRFSAERTGGSVSTLTIQRTQQEDSAVYLCASKPTGPWELFFGEGSRLTVL.

This clone was observed at least ten times. In nucleotides, the CDR3 is TGCGCCAGCAGCCAAGGGAGATTCGAGACCCAGTACTTC. It is translated as CASSQGRFETQYF. The chain uses TRBV4-3 and TRBJ2-5; no reliable D call. This CDR3 is 13 amino acids long. Germline assignment: CDR1 LGHNA and CDR2 YSLEER. Deletions cut 1 base from V and 5 bases from J, with 8 bases between.

The chain uses TRBV6-1 and TRBJ2-7; D not certain. Deletions cut 8 bases from V and 0 bases from J, with 11 bases between. The CDR3 is 13 amino acids. CDR1 MNHNS and CDR2 SASEGT come from the germline V gene. The CDR3 sequence is CASGKANSYEQYF. The CDR3 nucleotides are TGTGCCAGCGGGAAGGCTAACTCCTACGAGCAGTACTTC.

At least ten counts were recorded for this clone. This rearrangement joins TRBV18 to TRBJ2-7, with TRBD2 as a possible D gene (6 bases). Trimming removed 6 bases from V and 0 bases from J, with 12 bases in between. The CDR3 length is 14 residues. Germline CDR1 and CDR2: KGHSH and LQKENI. CDR3 bases: TGTGCCAGCTCGCTCGGGAGTCCCTCCTACGAGCAGTACTTC. Its translation: CASSLGSPSYEQYF.